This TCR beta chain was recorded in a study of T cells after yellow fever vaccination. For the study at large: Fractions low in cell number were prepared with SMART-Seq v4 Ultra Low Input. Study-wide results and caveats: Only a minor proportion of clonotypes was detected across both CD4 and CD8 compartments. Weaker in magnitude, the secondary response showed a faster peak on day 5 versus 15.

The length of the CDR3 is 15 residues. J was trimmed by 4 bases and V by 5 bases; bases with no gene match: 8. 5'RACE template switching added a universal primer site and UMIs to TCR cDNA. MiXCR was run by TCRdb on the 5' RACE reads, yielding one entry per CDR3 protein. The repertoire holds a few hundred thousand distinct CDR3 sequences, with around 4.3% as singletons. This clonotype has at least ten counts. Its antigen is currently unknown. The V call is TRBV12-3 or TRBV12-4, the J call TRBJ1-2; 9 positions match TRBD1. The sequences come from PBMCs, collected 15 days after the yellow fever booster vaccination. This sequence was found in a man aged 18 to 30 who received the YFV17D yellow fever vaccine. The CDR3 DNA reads TGTGCCAGCAGTCCTACAGGGGGCCGCGGCTATGGCTACACCTTC. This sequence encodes CASSPTGGRGYGYTF.